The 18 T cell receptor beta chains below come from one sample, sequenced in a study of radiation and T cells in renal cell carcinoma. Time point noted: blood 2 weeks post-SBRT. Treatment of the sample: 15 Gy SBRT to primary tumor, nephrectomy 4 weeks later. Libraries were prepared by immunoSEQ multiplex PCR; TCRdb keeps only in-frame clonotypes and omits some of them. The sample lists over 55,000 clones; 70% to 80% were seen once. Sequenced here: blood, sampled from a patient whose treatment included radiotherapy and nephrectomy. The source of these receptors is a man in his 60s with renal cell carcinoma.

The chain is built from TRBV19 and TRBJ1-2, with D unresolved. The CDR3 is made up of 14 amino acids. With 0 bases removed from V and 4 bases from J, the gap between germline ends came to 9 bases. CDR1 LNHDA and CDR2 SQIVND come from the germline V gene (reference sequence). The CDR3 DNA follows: TGTGCCAGTAGTATAGAGGCAGGCCTCTATGGCTACACCTTC. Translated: CASSIEAGLYGYTF.

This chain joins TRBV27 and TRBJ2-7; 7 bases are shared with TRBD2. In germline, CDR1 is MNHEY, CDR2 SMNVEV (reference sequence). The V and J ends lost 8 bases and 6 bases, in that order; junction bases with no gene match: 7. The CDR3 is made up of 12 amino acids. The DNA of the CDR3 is TGTGCCAGCGGCCCGGCTAGCGGCGAGCAGTACGTC. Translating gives CASGPASGEQYV.

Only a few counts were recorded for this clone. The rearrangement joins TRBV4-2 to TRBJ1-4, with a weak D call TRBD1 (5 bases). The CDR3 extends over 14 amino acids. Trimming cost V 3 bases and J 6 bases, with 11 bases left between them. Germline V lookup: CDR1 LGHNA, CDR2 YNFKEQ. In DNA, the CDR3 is TGTGCCAGCAGCCAGTATGGGGGGGATGAAAAACTGTTTTTT. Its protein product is CASSQYGGDEKLFF.

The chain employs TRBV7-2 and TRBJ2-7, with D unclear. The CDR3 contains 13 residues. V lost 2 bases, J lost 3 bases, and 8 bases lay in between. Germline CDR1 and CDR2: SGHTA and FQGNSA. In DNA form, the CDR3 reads TGTGCCAGCAGCTTACAGGACCTCTACGAGCAGTACTTC. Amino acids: CASSLQDLYEQYF.

The CDR3 region is CASSLDGQGGTEAFF. CDR3 nucleotide sequence: TGTGCCAGCAGCTTAGATGGGCAGGGGGGGACTGAAGCTTTCTTT. V gene TRBV11-3 combines with J gene TRBJ1-1, with 7 bases matching TRBD1. The CDR3 loop spans 15 amino acids. With 0 bases clipped from V and 5 bases from J, the junction kept 6 bases outside the gene matches. Germline loops: CDR1 SGHNT, CDR2 YENEEA.

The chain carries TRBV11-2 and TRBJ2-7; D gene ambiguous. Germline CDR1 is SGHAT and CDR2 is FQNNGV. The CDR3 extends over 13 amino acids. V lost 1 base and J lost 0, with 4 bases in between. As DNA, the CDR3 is TGTGCCAGCAGCTTAGGTGTCTCCTACGAGCAGTACGTC. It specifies CASSLGVSYEQYV.

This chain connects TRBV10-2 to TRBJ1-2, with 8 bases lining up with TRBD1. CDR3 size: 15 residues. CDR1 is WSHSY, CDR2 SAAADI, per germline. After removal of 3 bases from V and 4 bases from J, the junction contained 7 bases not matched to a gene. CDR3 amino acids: CASSDSGQGLYGYTF. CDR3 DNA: TGCGCCAGCAGTGATTCTGGACAGGGACTCTATGGCTACACCTTC.

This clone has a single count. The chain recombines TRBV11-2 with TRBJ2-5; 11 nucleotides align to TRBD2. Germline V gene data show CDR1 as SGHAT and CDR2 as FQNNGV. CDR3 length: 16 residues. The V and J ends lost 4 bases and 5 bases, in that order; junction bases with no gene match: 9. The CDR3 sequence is CASSSLSGGAGETQYF. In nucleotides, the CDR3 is TGTGCCAGCAGCTCACTTAGCGGGGGGGCTGGGGAGACCCAGTACTTC.

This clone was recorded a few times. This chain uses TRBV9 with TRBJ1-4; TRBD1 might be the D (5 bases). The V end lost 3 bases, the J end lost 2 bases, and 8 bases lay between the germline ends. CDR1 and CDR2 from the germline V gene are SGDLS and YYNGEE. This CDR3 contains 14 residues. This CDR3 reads CASSGGTTNEKLFF. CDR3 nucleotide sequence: TGTGCCAGCAGCGGGGGGACGACTAATGAAAAACTGTTTTTT.

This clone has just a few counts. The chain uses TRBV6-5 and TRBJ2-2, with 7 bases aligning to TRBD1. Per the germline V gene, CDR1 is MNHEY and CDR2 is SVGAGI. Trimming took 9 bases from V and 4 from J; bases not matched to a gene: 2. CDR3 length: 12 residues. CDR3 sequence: CASYRGTGELFF. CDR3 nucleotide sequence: TGTGCCAGTTACAGGGGCACCGGGGAGCTGTTTTTT.

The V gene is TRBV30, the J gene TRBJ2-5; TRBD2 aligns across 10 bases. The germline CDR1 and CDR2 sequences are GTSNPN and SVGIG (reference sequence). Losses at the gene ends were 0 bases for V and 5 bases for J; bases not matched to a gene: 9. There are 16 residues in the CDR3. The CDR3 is CAWSVLAGEFGETQYF. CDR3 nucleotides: TGTGCCTGGAGTGTCCTAGCGGGAGAATTCGGGGAGACCCAGTACTTC.

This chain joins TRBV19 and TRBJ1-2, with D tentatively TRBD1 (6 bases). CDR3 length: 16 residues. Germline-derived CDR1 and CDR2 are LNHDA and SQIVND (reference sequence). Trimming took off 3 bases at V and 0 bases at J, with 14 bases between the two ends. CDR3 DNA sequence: TGTGCCAGTAGTATGACCGTCGGACAGCCTAACTATGGCTACACCTTC. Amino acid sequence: CASSMTVGQPNYGYTF. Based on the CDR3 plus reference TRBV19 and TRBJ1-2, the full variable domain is DGGITQSPKYLFRKEGQNVTLSCEQNLNHDAMYWYRQDPGQGLRLIYYSQIVNDFQKGDIAEGYSVSREKKESFPLTVTSAQKNPTAFYLCASSMTVGQPNYGYTFGSGTRLTVV.

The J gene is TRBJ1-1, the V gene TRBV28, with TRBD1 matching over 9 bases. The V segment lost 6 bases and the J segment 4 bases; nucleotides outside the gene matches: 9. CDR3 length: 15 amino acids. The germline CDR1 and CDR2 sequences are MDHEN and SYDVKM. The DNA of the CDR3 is TGTGCCAGCAGCCCTACACAGGGGGCGACCACTGAAGCTTTCTTT. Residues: CASSPTQGATTEAFF.

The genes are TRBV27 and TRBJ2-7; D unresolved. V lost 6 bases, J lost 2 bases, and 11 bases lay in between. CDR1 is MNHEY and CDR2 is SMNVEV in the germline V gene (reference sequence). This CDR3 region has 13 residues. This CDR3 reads CASRGISAYEQYF. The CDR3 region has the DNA TGTGCCAGCAGGGGAATTTCCGCCTACGAGCAGTACTTC.

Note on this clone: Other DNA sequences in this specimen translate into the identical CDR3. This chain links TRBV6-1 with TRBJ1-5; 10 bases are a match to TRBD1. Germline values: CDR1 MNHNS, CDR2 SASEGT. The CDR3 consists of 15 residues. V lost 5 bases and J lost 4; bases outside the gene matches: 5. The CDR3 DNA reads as TGTGCCAGCAGTTCCCGGGACAGGGGAAATCAGCCCCAGCATTTT. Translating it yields CASSSRDRGNQPQHF.

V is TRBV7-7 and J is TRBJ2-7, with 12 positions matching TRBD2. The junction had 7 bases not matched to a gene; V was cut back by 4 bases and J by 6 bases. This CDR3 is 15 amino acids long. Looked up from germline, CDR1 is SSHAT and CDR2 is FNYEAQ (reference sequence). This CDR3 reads CASSYTSGRTGEQYV. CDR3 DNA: TGTGCCAGCAGCTATACTAGCGGGAGGACGGGCGAGCAGTACGTC.

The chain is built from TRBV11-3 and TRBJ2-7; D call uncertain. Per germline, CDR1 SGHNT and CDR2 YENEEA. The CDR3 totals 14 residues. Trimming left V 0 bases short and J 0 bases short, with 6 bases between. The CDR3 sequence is CASSLEVGSYEQYV. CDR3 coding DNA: TGTGCCAGCAGCTTAGAGGTAGGCTCCTACGAGCAGTACGTC.

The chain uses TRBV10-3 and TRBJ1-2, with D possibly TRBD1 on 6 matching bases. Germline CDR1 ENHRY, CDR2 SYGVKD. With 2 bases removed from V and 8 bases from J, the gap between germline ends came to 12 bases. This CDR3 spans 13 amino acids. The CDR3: CAISESAGEGYTF. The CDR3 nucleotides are TGTGCCATCAGTGAGAGCGCAGGGGAGGGCTACACCTTC.